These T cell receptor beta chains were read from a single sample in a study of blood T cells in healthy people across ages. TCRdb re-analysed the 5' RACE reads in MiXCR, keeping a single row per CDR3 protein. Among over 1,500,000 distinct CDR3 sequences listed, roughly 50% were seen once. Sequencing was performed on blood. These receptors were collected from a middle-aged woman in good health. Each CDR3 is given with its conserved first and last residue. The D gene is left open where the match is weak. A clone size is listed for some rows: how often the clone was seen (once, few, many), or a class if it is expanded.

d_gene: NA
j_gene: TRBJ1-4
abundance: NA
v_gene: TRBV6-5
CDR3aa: CASSYEAKGEKLFF
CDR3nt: TGTGCCAGCAGTTACGAGGCGAAGGGTGAAAAACTGTTTTTT

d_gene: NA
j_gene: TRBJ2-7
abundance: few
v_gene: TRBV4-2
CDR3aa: CASSQERSSYEQYF
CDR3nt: TGTGCCAGCAGCCAAGAGCGAAGCTCCTACGAGCAGTACTTC

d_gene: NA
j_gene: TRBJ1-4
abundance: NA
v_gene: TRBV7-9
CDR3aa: CASSGGRPGEKLFF
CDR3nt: TGTGCCAGCAGCGGGGGACGTCCCGGTGAAAAACTGTTTTTT

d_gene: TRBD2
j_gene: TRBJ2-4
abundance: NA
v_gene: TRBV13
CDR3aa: CASSSILGLAGGVAKNIQYF
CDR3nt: TGTGCCAGCAGCTCGATACTCGGACTAGCGGGGGGGGTCGCCAAAAACATTCAGTACTTC

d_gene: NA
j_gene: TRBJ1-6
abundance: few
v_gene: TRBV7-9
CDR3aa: CASSLVRQIYNSPLHF
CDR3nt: TGTGCCAGCAGCTTAGTCCGCCAGATCTATAATTCACCCCTCCACTTT

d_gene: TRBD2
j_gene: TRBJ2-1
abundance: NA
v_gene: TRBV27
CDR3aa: CASSPSAGEVYNEQFF
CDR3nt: TGTGCCAGCAGTCCTTCAGCGGGGGAAGTATACAATGAGCAGTTCTTC

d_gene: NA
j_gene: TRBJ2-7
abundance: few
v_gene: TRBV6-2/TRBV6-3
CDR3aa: CASSYTGGARQYF
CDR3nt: TGTGCCAGCAGTTACACGGGGGGCGCACGGCAGTACTTC

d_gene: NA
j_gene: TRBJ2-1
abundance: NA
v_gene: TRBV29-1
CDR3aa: CSGFNRDSQETQFF
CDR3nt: TGCAGCGGCTTTAACCGGGACTCCCAAGAGACCCAGTTCTTC

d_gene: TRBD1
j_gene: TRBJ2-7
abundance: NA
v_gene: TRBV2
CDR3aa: CASRRTGQSYEQYF
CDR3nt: TGTGCCAGCAGGAGGACAGGGCAATCCTACGAGCAGTACTTC

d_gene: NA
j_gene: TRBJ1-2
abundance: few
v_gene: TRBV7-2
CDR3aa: CASSLAETVYGYTF
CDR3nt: TGTGCCAGCAGCTTAGCTGAGACGGTCTATGGCTACACCTTC

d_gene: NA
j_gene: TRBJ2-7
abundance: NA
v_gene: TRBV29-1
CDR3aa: CSIRWDGRSYEQYF
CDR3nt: TGCAGCATCCGATGGGACGGAAGATCCTACGAGCAGTACTTC

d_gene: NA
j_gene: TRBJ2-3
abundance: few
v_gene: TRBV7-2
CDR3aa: CASSLGFASWGQYF
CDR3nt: TGTGCCAGCAGCTTAGGATTTGCGTCCTGGGGGCAGTATTTT

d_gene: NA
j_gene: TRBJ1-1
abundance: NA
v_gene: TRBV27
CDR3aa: CASSSPPGTVNTEAFF
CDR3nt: TGTGCCAGCAGTTCTCCTCCCGGGACGGTGAACACTGAAGCTTTCTTT

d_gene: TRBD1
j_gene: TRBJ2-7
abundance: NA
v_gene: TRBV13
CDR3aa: CASSRQGSSSYEQYF
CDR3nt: TGTGCCAGCAGCCGACAGGGCTCTAGCTCCTACGAGCAGTACTTC

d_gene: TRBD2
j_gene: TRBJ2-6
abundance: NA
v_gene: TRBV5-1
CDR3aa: CASSTRGLAGTSGANVLTF
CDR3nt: TGCGCCAGCAGCACCAGGGGACTAGCGGGTACCTCTGGGGCCAACGTCCTGACTTTC

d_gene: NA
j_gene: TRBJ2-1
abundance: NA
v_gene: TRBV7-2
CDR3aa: CASSLKGGWRNEQFF
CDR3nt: TGTGCCAGCAGCTTAAAGGGCGGGTGGAGAAATGAGCAGTTCTTC

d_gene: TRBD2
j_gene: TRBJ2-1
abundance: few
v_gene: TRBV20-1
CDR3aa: CSATGTSGNEQFF
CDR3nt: TGCAGTGCAACCGGGACTAGCGGCAATGAGCAGTTCTTC

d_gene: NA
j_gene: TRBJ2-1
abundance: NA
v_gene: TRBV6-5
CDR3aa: CASSTFSDEQFF
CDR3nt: TGTGCCAGCAGTACCTTCTCGGATGAGCAGTTCTTC

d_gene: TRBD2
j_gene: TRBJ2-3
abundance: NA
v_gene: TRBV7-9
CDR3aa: CASSPVGGRGVTDTQYF
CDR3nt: TGTGCCAGCAGCCCTGTGGGAGGGCGGGGCGTCACAGATACGCAGTATTTT

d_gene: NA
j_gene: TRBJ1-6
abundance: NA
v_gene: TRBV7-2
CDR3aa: CASSLDLFQAGWNSPLHF
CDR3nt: TGTGCCAGCAGCTTAGATTTATTTCAGGCAGGGTGGAATTCACCCCTCCACTTT

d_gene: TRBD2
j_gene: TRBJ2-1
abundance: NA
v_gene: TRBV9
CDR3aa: CASSSPGLVVGNEQFF
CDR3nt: TGTGCCAGCAGCTCCCCGGGACTAGTGGTGGGCAATGAGCAGTTCTTC

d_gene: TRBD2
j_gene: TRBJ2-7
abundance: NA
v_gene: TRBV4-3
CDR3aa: CASSQDFMAGGYEQYF
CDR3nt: TGCGCCAGCAGCCAAGATTTTATGGCGGGGGGGTACGAGCAGTACTTC

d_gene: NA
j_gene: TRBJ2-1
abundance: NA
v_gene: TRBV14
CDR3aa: CASSQSGQRVYNEQFF
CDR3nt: TGTGCCAGCAGCCAGTCTGGACAGAGGGTCTACAATGAGCAGTTCTTC

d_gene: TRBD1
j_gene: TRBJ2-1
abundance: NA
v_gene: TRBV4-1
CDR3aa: CASSSGTGTEQFF
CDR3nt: TGCGCCAGCAGCTCAGGGACAGGGACTGAGCAGTTCTTC

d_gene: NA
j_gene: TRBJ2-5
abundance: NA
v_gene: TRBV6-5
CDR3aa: CASSWTLAETQYF
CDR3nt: TGTGCCAGCAGTTGGACACTAGCAGAGACCCAGTACTTC

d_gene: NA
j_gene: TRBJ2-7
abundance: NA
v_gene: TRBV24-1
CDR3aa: CATSAMGSYEQYF
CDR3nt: TGTGCCACCAGTGCGATGGGTTCCTACGAGCAGTACTTC

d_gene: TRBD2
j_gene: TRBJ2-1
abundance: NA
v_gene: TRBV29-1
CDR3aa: CSVLTSGGAAGQFF
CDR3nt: TGCAGCGTTTTGACTAGCGGGGGGGCAGCCGGGCAGTTCTTC

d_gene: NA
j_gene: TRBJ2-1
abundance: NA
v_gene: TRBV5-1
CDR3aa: CASSLGLEGGEQFF
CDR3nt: TGCGCCAGCAGCTTGGGACTAGAGGGGGGTGAGCAGTTCTTC

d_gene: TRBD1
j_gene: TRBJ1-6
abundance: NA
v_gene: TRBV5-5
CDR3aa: CASSLAGQGLDYNSPLHF
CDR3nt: TGTGCCAGCAGCTTAGCGGGACAGGGGCTGGATTATAATTCACCCCTCCACTTT

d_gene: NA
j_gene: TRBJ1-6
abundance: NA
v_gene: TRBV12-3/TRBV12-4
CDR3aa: CASSVTRGNNSPLHF
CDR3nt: TGTGCCAGCAGTGTTACACGGGGGAATAATTCACCCCTCCACTTT

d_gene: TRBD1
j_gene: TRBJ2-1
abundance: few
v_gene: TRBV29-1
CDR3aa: CSGERDRYNEQFF
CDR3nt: TGCAGCGGTGAACGGGACAGGTACAATGAGCAGTTCTTC

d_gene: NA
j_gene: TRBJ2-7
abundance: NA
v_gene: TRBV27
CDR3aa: CASRPGDASYEQYF
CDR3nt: TGTGCCAGCCGACCCGGTGACGCTTCCTACGAGCAGTACTTC